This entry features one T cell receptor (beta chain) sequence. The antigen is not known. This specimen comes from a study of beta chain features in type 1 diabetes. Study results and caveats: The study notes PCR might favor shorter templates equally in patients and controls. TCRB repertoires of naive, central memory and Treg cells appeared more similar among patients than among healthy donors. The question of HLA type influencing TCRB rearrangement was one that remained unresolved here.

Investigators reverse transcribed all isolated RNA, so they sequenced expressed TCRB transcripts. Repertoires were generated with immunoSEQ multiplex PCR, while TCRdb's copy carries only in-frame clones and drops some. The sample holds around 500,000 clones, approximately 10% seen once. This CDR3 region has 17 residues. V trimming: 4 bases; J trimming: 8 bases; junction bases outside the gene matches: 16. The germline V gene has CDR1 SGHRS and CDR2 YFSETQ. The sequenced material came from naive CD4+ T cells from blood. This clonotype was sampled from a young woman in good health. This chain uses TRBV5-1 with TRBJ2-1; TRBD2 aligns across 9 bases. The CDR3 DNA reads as TGCGCCAGCAGCCTCCCGCGGATAGCGGGAGAGGTCGATGAGCAGTTCTTC. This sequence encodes CASSLPRIAGEVDEQFF. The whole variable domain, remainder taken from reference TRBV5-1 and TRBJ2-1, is KAGVTQTPRYLIKTRGQQVTLSCSPISGHRSVSWYQQTPGQGLQFLFEYFSETQRNKGNFPGRFSGRQFSNSRSEMNVSTLELGDSALYLCASSLPRIAGEVDEQFFGPGTRLTVL.